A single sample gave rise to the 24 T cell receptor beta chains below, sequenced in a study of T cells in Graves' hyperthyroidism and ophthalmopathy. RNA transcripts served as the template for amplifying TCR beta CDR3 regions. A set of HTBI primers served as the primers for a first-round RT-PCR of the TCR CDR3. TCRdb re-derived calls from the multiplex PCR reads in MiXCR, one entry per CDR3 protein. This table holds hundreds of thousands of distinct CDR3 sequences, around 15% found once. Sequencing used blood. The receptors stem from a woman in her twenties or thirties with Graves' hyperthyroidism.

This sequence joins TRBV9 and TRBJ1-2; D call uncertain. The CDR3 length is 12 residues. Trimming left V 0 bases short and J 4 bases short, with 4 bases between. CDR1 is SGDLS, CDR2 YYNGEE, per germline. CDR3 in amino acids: CASSVAGYGYTF. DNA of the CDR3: TGTGCCAGCAGCGTAGCTGGCTATGGCTACACCTTC.

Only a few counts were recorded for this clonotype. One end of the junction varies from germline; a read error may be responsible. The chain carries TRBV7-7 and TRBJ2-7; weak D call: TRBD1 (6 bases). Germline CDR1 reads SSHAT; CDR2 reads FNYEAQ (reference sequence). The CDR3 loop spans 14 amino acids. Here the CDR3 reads CASSLGDNGYEQYF. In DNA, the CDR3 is TGTGCTAGCAGCTTGGGGGACAACGGCTACGAGCAGTACTTC.

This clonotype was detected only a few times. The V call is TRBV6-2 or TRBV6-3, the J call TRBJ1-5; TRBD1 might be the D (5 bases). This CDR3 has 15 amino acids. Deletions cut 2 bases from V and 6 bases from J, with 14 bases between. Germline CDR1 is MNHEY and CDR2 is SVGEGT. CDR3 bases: TGTGCCAGCAGTTACGGGGGTATAGCTGGTCAGCCCCAGCATTTT. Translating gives CASSYGGIAGQPQHF.

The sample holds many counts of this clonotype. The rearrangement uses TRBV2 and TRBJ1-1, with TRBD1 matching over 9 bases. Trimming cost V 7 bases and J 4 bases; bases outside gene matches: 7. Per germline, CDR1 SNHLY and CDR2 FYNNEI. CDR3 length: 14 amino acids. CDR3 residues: CASNTDRGATEAFF. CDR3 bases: TGTGCCAGCAACACCGACAGGGGGGCCACTGAAGCTTTCTTT.

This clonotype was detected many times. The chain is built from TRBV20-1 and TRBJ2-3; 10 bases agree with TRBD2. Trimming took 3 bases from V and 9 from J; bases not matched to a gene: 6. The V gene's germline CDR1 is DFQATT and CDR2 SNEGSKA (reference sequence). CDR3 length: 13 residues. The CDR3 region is CSASGDSGRTQYF. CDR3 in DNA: TGCAGTGCTAGCGGAGATAGCGGGAGGACGCAGTATTTT.

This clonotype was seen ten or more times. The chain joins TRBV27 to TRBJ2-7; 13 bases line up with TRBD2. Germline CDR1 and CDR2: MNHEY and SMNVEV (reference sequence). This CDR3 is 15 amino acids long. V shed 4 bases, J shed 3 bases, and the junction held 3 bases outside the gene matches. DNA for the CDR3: TGTGCCAGCAGTTATAGACTAGCGGGAGGCTACGAGCAGTACTTC. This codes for CASSYRLAGGYEQYF.

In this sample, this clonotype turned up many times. CDR3 protein: CSVAGTTYEQYF. For the CDR3, the DNA is TGCAGCGTTGCGGGGACCACCTACGAGCAGTACTTC. The chain carries TRBV29-1 and TRBJ2-7, with D possibly being TRBD1 or TRBD2 (5 bases each). This CDR3 is built from 12 residues. The germline CDR1 and CDR2 sequences are SQVTM and ANQGSEA. V was shortened by 4 bases and J by 2 bases, with 9 bases between the two germline ends.

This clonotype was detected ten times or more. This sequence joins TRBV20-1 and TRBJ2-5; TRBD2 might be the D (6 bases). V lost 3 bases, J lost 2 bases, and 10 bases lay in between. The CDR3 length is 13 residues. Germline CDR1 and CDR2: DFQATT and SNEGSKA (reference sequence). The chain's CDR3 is CSASAGTQETQYF. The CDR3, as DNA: TGCAGTGCTAGTGCCGGGACTCAAGAGACCCAGTACTTC.

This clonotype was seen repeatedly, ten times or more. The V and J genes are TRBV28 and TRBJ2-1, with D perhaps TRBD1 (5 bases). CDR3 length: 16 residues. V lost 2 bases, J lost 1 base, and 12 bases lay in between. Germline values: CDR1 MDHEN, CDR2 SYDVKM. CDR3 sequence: CASSLGADNSYNEQFF. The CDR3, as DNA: TGTGCCAGCAGTTTAGGGGCGGACAATTCCTACAATGAGCAGTTCTTC.

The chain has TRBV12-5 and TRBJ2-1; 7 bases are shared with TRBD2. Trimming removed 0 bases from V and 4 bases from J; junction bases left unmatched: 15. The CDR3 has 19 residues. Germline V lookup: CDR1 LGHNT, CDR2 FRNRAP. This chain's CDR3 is CASGLVWLPGEGRYNEQFF. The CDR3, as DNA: TGTGCTAGTGGTTTGGTATGGCTCCCCGGGGAGGGAAGGTACAATGAGCAGTTCTTC.

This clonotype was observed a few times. CDR3 protein: CASSVQSSGNTIYF. The CDR3 nucleotides read TGTGCCAGTAGTGTACAGAGCTCTGGAAACACCATATATTTT. This rearrangement joins TRBV19 to TRBJ1-3; no clear D. The CDR3 is 14 amino acids. V lost 5 bases to trimming and J lost 0 bases, with 8 bases between them. CDR1 is LNHDA, CDR2 SQIVND, per germline (reference sequence).

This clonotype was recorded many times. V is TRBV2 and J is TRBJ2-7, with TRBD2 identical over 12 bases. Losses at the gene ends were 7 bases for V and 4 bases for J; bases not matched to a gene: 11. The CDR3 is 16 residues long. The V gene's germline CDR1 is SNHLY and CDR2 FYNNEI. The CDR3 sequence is CASTAPGTSGSYEQYF. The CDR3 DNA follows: TGTGCCAGCACCGCGCCCGGGACTAGCGGGTCTTACGAGCAGTACTTC.

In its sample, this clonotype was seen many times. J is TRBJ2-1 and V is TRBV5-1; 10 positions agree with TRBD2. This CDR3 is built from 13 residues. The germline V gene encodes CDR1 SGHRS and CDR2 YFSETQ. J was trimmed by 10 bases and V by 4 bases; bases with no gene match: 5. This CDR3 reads CASSVAGGDEQFF. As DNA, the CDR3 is TGCGCCAGCAGCGTAGCGGGAGGAGACGAGCAGTTCTTC. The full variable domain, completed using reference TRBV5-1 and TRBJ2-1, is KAGVTQTPRYLIKTRGQQVTLSCSPISGHRSVSWYQQTPGQGLQFLFEYFSETQRNKGNFPGRFSGRQFSNSRSEMNVSTLELGDSALYLCASSVAGGDEQFFGPGTRLTVL.

DNA of the CDR3: TGCGCCAGCAGCCCCGGTGTAGTTAACTACAATGAGCAGTTCTTC. Translating it yields CASSPGVVNYNEQFF. The V call is TRBV5-1, the J call TRBJ2-1; no clear D gene. With 4 bases removed from V and 3 bases from J, the gap between germline ends came to 14 bases. Germline V gene data show CDR1 as SGHRS and CDR2 as YFSETQ. This CDR3 is 15 amino acids long.

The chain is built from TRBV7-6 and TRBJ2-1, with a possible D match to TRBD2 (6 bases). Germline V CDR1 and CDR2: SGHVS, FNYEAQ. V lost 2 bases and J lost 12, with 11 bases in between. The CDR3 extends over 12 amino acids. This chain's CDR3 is CASSLQTGGQFF. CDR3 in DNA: TGTGCCAGCAGCTTACAGACCGGGGGGCAGTTCTTC. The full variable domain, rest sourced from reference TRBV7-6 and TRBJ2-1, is GAGVSQSPRYKVTKRGQDVALRCDPISGHVSLYWYRQALGQGPEFLTYFNYEAQQDKSGLPNDRFSAERPEGSISTLTIQRTEQRDSAMYRCASSLQTGGQFFGPGTRLTVL.

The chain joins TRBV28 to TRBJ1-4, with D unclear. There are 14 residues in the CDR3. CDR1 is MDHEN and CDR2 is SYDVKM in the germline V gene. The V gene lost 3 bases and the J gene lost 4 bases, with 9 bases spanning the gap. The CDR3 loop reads CASSFLQFNEKLFF. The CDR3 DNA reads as TGTGCCAGCAGTTTTCTACAGTTTAATGAAAAACTGTTTTTT.

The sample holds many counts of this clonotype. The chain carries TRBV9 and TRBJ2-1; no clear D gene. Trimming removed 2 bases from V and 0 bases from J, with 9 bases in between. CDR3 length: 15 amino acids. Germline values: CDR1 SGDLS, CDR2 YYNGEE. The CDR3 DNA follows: TGTGCCAGCAGCGTCGGATATTCCTCCTACAATGAGCAGTTCTTC. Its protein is CASSVGYSSYNEQFF.

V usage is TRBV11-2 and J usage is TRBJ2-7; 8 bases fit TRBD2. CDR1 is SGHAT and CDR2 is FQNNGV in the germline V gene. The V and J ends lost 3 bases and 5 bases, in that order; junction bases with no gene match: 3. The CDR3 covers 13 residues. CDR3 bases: TGTGCCAGCAGCTTCGGACTAGCCCACGAGCAGTACTTC. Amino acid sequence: CASSFGLAHEQYF. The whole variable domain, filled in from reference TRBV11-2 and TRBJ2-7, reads EAGVAQSPRYKIIEKRQSVAFWCNPISGHATLYWYQQILGQGPKLLIQFQNNGVVDDSQLPKDRFSAERLKGVDSTLKIQPAKLEDSAVYLCASSFGLAHEQYFGPGTRLTVT.

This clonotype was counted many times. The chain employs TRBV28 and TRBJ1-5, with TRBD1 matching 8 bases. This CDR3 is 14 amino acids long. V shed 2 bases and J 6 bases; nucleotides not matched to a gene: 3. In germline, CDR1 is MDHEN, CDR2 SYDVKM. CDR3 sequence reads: CASSLQGATQPQHF. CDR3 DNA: TGTGCCAGCAGTTTACAGGGGGCGACTCAGCCCCAGCATTTT.

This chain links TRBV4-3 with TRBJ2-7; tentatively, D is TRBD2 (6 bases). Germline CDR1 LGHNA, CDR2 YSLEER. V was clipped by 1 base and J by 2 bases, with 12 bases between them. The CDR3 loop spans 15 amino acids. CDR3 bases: TGCGCCAGCAGCCAAGTTCCGGGAGAGGCCTACGAGCAGTACTTC. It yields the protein CASSQVPGEAYEQYF.

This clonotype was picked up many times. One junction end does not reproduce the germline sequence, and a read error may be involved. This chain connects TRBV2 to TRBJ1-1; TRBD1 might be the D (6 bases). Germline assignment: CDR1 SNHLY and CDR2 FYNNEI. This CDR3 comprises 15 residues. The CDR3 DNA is TGTGCCGGCAGTAGGCAGGGGAGCATGAACACTGAAGCTTTCTTT. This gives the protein CAGSRQGSMNTEAFF.

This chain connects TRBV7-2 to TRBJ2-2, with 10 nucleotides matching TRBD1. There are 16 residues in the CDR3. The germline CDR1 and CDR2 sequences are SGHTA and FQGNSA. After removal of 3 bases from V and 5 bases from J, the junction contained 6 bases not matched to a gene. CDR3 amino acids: CASSFHGTGVTGELFF. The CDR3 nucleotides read TGTGCCAGCAGCTTTCACGGGACAGGGGTAACCGGGGAGCTGTTTTTT.

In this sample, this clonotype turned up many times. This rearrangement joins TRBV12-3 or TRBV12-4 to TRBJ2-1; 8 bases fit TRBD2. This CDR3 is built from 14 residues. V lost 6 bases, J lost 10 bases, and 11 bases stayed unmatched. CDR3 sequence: CASSPGGSAFEQFF. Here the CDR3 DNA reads TGTGCCAGCAGCCCGGGGGGGTCTGCCTTCGAGCAGTTCTTC.

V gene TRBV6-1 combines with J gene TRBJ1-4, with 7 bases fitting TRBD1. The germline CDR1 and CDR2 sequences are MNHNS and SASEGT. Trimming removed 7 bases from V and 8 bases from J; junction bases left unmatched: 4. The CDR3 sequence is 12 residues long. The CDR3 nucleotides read TGTGCCAGCATAGGACAGGACGAAAAACTGTTTTTT. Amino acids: CASIGQDEKLFF.